This T cell receptor (beta chain) was observed in a study of blood T cell repertoires in COVID-19. As for the study in general: Samples of COVID-19 (acute and convalescent) were obtained from the United States, Italy and Spain. Sample material is recorded as cDNA or gDNA derived from T cells, B-cell-depleted T cells, or PBMCs.

In the original analysis: Researchers report that nucleated cell counts were estimated from reference gene primer amplification. Some clones are missing from TCRdb's copy, which holds only in-frame ones; the method was immunoSEQ multiplex PCR. The D gene and trimming were derived from the DNA, and the V and J assignments and clone size from that table. The table shows about 180,000 clones, with around 87% occurring only once. In germline, CDR1 is ENHRY, CDR2 SYGVKD. This CDR3 is 15 amino acids long. V shed 4 bases and J shed 2 bases, with 12 bases lying between them. The chain carries TRBV10-3 and TRBJ1-3; D is undetermined. Material: peripheral blood. The sequence derives from a middle-aged man with active or convalescent COVID-19. The CDR3 DNA reads as TGTGCCATCAGTGTGAGCACAGTACCTGGAAACACCATATATTTT. Translation: CAISVSTVPGNTIYF.